A selection of T cell receptor beta chains follows, all from one sample in a study of shared clonotypes between healthy human individuals. Generated by immunoSEQ multiplex PCR, the TCRdb table keeps only in-frame clones and is missing some. Of approximately 1.5 million clones detected, 95% to 99% appear once; the ten largest clones hold roughly 0.45%. Sequencing was performed on naive CD4+ T cells sorted from blood. The receptors here all came from a man younger than 45 in good health. Both conserved end residues are part of each CDR3. Each record gives: J gene, clone size, D gene, V gene, CDR3 DNA, CDR3 protein. The D gene is left open where the match is weak. Expanded clones get a size class; other rows say once, few or many, or leave the size out.

TRBJ2-7,.,TRBD1,TRBV19,TGTGCCAGTAGTCACAGGACAGGCACCTACGAGCAGTACTTC,CASSHRTGTYEQYF
TRBJ2-7,.,.,TRBV18,TGTGCCAGCTCGGCTAGCTTGGTTTTCGGTGTCTCCTACGAGCAGTACTTC,CASSASLVFGVSYEQYF
TRBJ1-2,once,.,TRBV25-1,TGTGCCAGCAGTGAATCAGGGGACTATGGCTACACCTTC,CASSESGDYGYTF
TRBJ2-7,.,TRBD1,TRBV19,TGTGCCAGTAGAGAGACCGGGACAGGGGGCTACGAGCAGTACTTC,CASRETGTGGYEQYF
TRBJ2-7,.,TRBD1,TRBV28,TGTGCCAGCAGATCCGGGACAGGGCCCTACGAGCAGTACTTC,CASRSGTGPYEQYF
TRBJ2-1,few,.,TRBV9,TGTGCCAGCAGCGTTAGTACAGGGATGGGAACCTCTGAGCAGTTCTTC,CASSVSTGMGTSEQFF
TRBJ2-7,.,TRBD1,TRBV5-1,TGCGCCAGCAGCCAAGGGACAGGGGAGGGAGAGCAGTACTTC,CASSQGTGEGEQYF
TRBJ2-3,.,TRBD2,TRBV18,TGTGCCAGCTCACCACGGGGGGGTAGCACAGATACGCAGTATTTT,CASSPRGGSTDTQYF
TRBJ2-6,.,.,TRBV15,TGTGCCACCAGCAGAGATGCCATCTTCTCTGGGGCCAACGTCCTGACTTTC,CATSRDAIFSGANVLTF
TRBJ2-5,.,.,TRBV18,TGTGCCAGCTCACCGCAGGTGGCGGGCACCGCCCAAGAGACCCAGTACTTC,CASSPQVAGTAQETQYF
TRBJ1-5,.,.,TRBV19,TGTGCCAGTACCCCCCGTCCGCAGGTCCCTTCTCAGCCCCAGCATTTT,CASTPRPQVPSQPQHF
TRBJ1-1,.,.,TRBV7-9,TGTGCCAGCAGCTTAAAAGGCTTCAACACTGAAGCTTTCTTT,CASSLKGFNTEAFF
TRBJ2-7,.,TRBD2,TRBV14,TGTGCCAGCAGCCAAGGGGGAGGGGTAGGCGAGCAGTACTTC,CASSQGGGVGEQYF
TRBJ2-3,.,.,TRBV5-1,TGCGCCAGCAGCTTGGGGTCCTCTAGCACAGATACGCAGTATTTT,CASSLGSSSTDTQYF
TRBJ2-7,.,TRBD2,TRBV10-3,TGTGCCATCAGTGAGCAGTATGGGACTAGCGGGAAGGCCGAGCAGTACTTC,CAISEQYGTSGKAEQYF
TRBJ1-2,.,.,TRBV18,TGTGCCAGCTCACCTGTCTCGGACTATGGCTACACCTTC,CASSPVSDYGYTF
TRBJ1-5,.,.,TRBV6-1,TGTGCCAGCAGTTCGGTCCGGGTGGACAATCAGCCCCAGCATTTT,CASSSVRVDNQPQHF
TRBJ2-7,.,.,TRBV6-5,TGTGCCAGCAGTTACTCAGTGGCCCGACCCGAGCAGTACTTC,CASSYSVARPEQYF
TRBJ2-7,.,TRBD2,TRBV5-6,TGTGCCAGCAGCTTTTTAGCGGGGGACTACGAGCAGTACTTC,CASSFLAGDYEQYF
TRBJ2-5,.,.,TRBV9,TGTGCCAGCAGCGTAGGGGACTCCGGGATAGAGACCCAGTACTTC,CASSVGDSGIETQYF
TRBJ2-1,.,TRBD1,TRBV11-2,TGTGCCAGCAGCTCTGGACAGGGGGCTTACAATGAGCAGTTCTTC,CASSSGQGAYNEQFF
TRBJ1-1,.,.,TRBV5-1,TGCGCCAGCAGCTTGGAACAGGGCACTGAAGCTTTCTTT,CASSLEQGTEAFF
TRBJ2-1,.,.,TRBV7-2,TGTGCCAGCAGGACCCCAGGGACCAACAATGAGCAGTTCTTC,CASRTPGTNNEQFF
TRBJ2-2,.,TRBD1,TRBV7-9,TGTGCCAGCAAACCGCAAGGACAGGGGGCGCTTTCTGACACCGGGGAGCTGTTTTTT,CASKPQGQGALSDTGELFF
TRBJ2-7,.,.,TRBV5-1,TGCGCCAGCAGCTTGGGACCGGGAATCGGGTACGAGCAGTACTTC,CASSLGPGIGYEQYF
TRBJ1-1,.,.,TRBV6-4,TGTGCCAGCAGTTACGACGGGAACACTGAAGCTTTCTTT,CASSYDGNTEAFF
TRBJ1-2,once,.,TRBV5-6,TGTGCCAGCTGCCGGGCTCCAGATTGTAGTGGCTACACCTTC,CASCRAPDCSGYTF
TRBJ1-2,.,TRBD1,TRBV2,TGTGCCAGCAGTGGCGGACAGGGGCAATATGGCTACACCTTC,CASSGGQGQYGYTF
TRBJ2-2,.,.,TRBV7-6,TGTGCCAGCAGCTTAGAACGTACCGGGGAGCTGTTTTTT,CASSLERTGELFF
TRBJ1-2,.,.,TRBV7-8,TGTGCCAGCAGCTTAGCGGACACCAACAAAGGGATTGGCTACACCTTC,CASSLADTNKGIGYTF
TRBJ2-1,.,TRBD2,TRBV9,TGTGCCAGCAGCACCGGACTAGCGGGAGGGGATGAGCAGTTCTTC,CASSTGLAGGDEQFF
TRBJ2-4,.,.,TRBV29-1,TGCAGCGCCCGGGACCGTCAAAACATTCAGTACTTC,CSARDRQNIQYF
TRBJ2-1,.,TRBD1,TRBV7-9,TGTGCCAGCAGCTTGACAGGGATTTCCTACAATGAGCAGTTCTTC,CASSLTGISYNEQFF
TRBJ2-7,.,.,TRBV7-9,TGTGCCAGCAGCCCGGTCTACGAGCAGTACTTC,CASSPVYEQYF
TRBJ2-7,.,TRBD1,TRBV5-1,TGCGCCAGCAGCCCCGTCGCGACGGACAGGAAGTCCGAGCAGTACTTC,CASSPVATDRKSEQYF
TRBJ2-3,.,.,TRBV28,TGTGCCAGCAGTAAGGGAAATACGCAGTATTTT,CASSKGNTQYF
TRBJ1-2,.,TRBD1,TRBV2,TGTGCCAGCGGTTCTCGACAGGGGGTAGACTATGGCTACACCTTC,CASGSRQGVDYGYTF
TRBJ2-6,.,TRBD1,TRBV7-2,TGTGCCAGCAGCATAGAGGTCAGGGGGACCGGGGCCAACGTCCTGACTTTC,CASSIEVRGTGANVLTF
TRBJ2-2,.,TRBD2,TRBV7-3,TGTGCCAGCAGATCAGCGGGAGGGCCTTCCGGGGAGCTGTTTTTT,CASRSAGGPSGELFF
TRBJ2-5,.,TRBD2,TRBV29-1,TGCAGCGTTGGGGGACTAGCGGAGTACCAAGAGACCCAGTACTTC,CSVGGLAEYQETQYF
TRBJ2-3,.,.,TRBV28,TGTGCCAGCAGTGTACGCGGGTTTACGCAGTATTTT,CASSVRGFTQYF
TRBJ1-2,.,.,TRBV4-3,TGCGCCAGCAGCCAACGTTCAACTGAAACCTACACCTTC,CASSQRSTETYTF
TRBJ2-2,.,TRBD2,TRBV9,TGTGCCAGCAGCGAACCGCGGGGGACTCATGCCCCGGGGGAGCTGTTTTTT,CASSEPRGTHAPGELFF
TRBJ1-4,once,.,TRBV5-4,TGTGCCAGCAGCCAAAAAGGGAGAAACGAAAAACTGTTTTTT,CASSQKGRNEKLFF
TRBJ2-3,.,.,TRBV5-5,TGTGCCAGCAGCGCTGGCAAAGGGGGGTTGGCAGATACGCAGTATTTT,CASSAGKGGLADTQYF
TRBJ2-7,.,.,TRBV6-1,TGTGCCAGCAGTGAAAAGGGGAATGGCTACGAGCAGTACTTC,CASSEKGNGYEQYF
TRBJ1-4,.,.,TRBV5-1,TGCGCCAGCAGCCCAACGGGGGTCACTAATGAAAAACTGTTTTTT,CASSPTGVTNEKLFF
TRBJ2-7,.,TRBD2,TRBV29-1,TGCAGCGTCCTGTCTAGCGGGAGCGCCTACGAGCAGTACTTC,CSVLSSGSAYEQYF
TRBJ2-7,.,TRBD1,TRBV30,TGTGCCTGGAGTCCGACAGGACAGGGGCATCGCGAGCAGTACTTC,CAWSPTGQGHREQYF
TRBJ2-3,.,.,TRBV9,TGTGCCACCAATCGGGGGACAACAGATACGCAGTATTTT,CATNRGTTDTQYF
TRBJ2-7,.,.,TRBV6-1,TGTGCCAGCAGGGAGCGGTACGAGCAGTACTTC,CASRERYEQYF
TRBJ2-7,.,TRBD2,TRBV5-4,TGTGCCAGCAGCTTGGCCGCAGGACTAGCGGGAGGGCTGCAGTACTTC,CASSLAAGLAGGLQYF